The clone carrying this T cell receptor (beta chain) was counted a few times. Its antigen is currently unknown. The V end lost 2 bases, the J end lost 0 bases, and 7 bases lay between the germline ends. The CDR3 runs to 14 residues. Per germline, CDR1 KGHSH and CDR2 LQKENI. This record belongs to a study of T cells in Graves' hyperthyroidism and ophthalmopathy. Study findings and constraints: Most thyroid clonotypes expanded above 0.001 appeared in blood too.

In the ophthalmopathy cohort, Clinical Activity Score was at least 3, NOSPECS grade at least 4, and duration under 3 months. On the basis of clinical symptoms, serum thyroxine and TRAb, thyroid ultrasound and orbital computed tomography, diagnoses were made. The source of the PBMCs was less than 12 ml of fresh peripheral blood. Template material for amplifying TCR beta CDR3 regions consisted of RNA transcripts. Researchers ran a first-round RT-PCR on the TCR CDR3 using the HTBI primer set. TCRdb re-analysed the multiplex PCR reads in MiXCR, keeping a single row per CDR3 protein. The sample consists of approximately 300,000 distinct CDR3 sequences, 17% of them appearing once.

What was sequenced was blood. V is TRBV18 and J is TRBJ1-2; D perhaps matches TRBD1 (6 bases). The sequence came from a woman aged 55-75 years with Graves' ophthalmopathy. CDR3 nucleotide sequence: TGTGCCAGCTCACCAGGACAGCCTAACTATGGCTACACCTTC. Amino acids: CASSPGQPNYGYTF.